The TCR beta chain under discussion was sequenced for a study of blood T cell repertoires in COVID-19. The overall study: Researchers got acute and convalescent COVID-19 samples from the United States, Italy and Spain. The cDNA or gDNA used as material had been derived from T cells, B-cell-depleted T cells, or PBMCs.

The germline gives CDR1 SGHAT, CDR2 FQNNGV. This CDR3 spans 15 amino acids. Trimming left V 2 bases short and J 6 bases short, with 14 bases between. Some clones are missing from TCRdb's copy, which holds only in-frame ones; the method was immunoSEQ multiplex PCR. Among around 170,000 clones, about three quarters were seen once, and the ten largest hold approximately 12%. Sequenced sample: peripheral blood. This chain joins TRBV11-2 and TRBJ2-1; no firm D call. The TCR comes from a woman over 75 with COVID-19, enrolled during active disease. CDR3 region: CASSLLASNSNEQFF. The CDR3 DNA reads TGTGCCAGCAGCTTATTGGCTAGTAATAGCAATGAGCAGTTCTTC.